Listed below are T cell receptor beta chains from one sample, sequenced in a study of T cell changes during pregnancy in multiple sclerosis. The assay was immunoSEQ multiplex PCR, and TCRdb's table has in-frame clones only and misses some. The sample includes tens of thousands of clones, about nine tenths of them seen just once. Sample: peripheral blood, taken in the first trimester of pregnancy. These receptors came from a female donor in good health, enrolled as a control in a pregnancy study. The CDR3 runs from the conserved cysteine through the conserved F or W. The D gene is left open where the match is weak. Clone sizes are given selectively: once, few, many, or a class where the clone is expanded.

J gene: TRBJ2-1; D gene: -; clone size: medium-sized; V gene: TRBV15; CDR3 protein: CATSKMAVMYNEQFF; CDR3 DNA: TGTGCCACCAGCAAAATGGCGGTTATGTACAATGAGCAGTTCTTC
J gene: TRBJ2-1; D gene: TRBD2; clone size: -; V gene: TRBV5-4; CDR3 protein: CASSFGAGGLYNEQFF; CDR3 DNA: TGTGCCAGCAGCTTCGGTGCGGGGGGGCTCTACAATGAGCAGTTCTTC
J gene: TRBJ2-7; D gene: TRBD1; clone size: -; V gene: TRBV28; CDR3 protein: CASLGTGDYEQYF; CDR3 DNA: TGTGCCAGCCTAGGGACAGGGGACTACGAGCAGTACTTC
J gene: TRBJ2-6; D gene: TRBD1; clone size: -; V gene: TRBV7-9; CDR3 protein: CASTGGGNSGANVLTF; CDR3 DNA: TGTGCCAGCACAGGGGGCGGTAACTCTGGGGCCAACGTCCTGACTTTC
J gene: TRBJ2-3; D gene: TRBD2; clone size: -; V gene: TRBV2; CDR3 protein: CASSKLAGGPRSTQYF; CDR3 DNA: TGTGCCAGCAGCAAACTAGCGGGGGGGCCGCGGAGCACGCAGTATTTT
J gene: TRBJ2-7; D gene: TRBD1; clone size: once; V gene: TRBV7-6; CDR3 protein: CASSLASGQIYEQYF; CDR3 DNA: TGTGCCAGCAGCTTAGCCTCGGGACAGATATACGAGCAGTACTTC
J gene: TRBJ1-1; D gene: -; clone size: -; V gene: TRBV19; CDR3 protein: CASSIKGDTEAFF; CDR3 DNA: TGTGCCAGTAGTATCAAAGGGGACACTGAAGCTTTCTTT
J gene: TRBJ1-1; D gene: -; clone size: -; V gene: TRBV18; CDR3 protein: CASSPSVEAMNTEAFF; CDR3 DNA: TGTGCCAGCTCACCCTCGGTGGAGGCCATGAACACTGAAGCTTTCTTT
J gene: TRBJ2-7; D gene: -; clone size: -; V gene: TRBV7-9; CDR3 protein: CASSLMTSASYEQYF; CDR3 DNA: TGTGCCAGCAGCTTAATGACAAGTGCGTCCTACGAGCAGTACTTC
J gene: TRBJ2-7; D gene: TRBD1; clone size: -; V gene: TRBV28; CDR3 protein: CASSSQGDEQYF; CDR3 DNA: TGTGCCAGCAGCTCACAGGGGGACGAGCAGTACTTC
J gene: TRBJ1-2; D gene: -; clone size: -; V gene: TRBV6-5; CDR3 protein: CASMGLGGGYTF; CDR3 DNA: TGTGCCAGCATGGGGTTGGGAGGTGGCTACACCTTC
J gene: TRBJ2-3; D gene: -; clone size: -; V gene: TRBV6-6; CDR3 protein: CASLDALDTQYF; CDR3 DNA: TGTGCCAGCCTAGACGCCCTAGATACGCAGTATTTT
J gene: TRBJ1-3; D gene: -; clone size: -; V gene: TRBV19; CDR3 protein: CASRTRRDFSSGNTIYF; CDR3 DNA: TGTGCCAGTAGAACCCGACGGGACTTTAGCTCTGGAAACACCATATATTTT
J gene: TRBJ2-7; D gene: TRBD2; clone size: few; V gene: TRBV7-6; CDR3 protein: CASSLTSGSFYEQYF; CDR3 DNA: TGTGCCAGCAGCTTAACTAGCGGGAGTTTTTACGAGCAGTACTTC
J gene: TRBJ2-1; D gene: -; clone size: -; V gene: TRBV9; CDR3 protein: CASSVDGRVGNEQFF; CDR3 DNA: TGTGCCAGCAGCGTAGATGGGAGAGTGGGCAATGAGCAGTTCTTC
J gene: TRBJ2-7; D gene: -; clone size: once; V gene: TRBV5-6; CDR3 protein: CASSLGPGEQYF; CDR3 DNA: TGTGCCAGCAGCTTGGGACCGGGGGAGCAGTACTTC
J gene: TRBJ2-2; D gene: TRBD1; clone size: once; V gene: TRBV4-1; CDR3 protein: CASSQAGGNTGELFF; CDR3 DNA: TGCGCCAGCAGCCAAGCAGGGGGGAACACCGGGGAGCTGTTTTTT
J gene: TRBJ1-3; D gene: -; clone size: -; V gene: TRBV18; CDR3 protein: CASSLQEYSGNTIYF; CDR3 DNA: TGTGCCAGCTCACTACAGGAGTACTCTGGAAACACCATATATTTT
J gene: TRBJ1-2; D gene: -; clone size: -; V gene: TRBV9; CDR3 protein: CASNLDSSDYGYTF; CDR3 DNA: TGTGCCAGCAACCTCGACAGCTCCGACTATGGCTACACCTTC
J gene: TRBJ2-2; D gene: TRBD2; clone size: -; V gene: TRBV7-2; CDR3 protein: CASSSPSGGFGGELFF; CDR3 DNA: TGTGCCAGCAGCTCCCCTAGCGGGGGATTCGGCGGGGAGCTGTTTTTT
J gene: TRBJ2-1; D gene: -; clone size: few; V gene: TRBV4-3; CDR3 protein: CASSQTAEAYNEQFF; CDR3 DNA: TGCGCCAGCAGCCAGACGGCGGAGGCCTACAATGAGCAGTTCTTC
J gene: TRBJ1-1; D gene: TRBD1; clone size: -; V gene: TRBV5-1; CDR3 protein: CASSETDRANGAFF; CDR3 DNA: TGCGCCAGCAGCGAAACGGACAGGGCGAATGGAGCTTTCTTT
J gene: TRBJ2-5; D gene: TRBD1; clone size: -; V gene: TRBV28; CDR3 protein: CARGQGSPGAQYF; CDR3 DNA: TGTGCCAGGGGACAGGGGTCCCCCGGGGCCCAGTACTTC
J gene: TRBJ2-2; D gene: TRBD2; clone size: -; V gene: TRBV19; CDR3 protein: CASSTSGTGELFF; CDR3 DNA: TGTGCCAGTTCCACTAGCGGCACCGGGGAGCTGTTTTTT